The 26 T cell receptor beta chains below were found in one sample sequenced in a study of T cell responses to AZD1222 COVID-19 vaccine. The data were produced by immunoSEQ multiplex PCR, yet TCRdb's version contains in-frame clones alone and is incomplete. The sample consists of about 130,000 clones, about nine tenths of them appearing once. Material: peripheral blood, obtained 28 days after the second AZD1222 dose. These receptors all stem from an adult who received the AZD1222 COVID-19 vaccine.

The rearrangement links TRBV6-2 or TRBV6-3 to TRBJ1-2; D is unresolved. From germline, CDR1 is MNHEY and CDR2 SVGEGT. V lost 2 bases and J lost 4, with 11 bases in between. The CDR3 extends over 14 amino acids. CDR3 sequence: CASSYRLESYGYTF. The CDR3 region has the DNA TGTGCCAGCAGTTACAGGCTAGAGAGCTATGGCTACACCTTC.

V usage is TRBV3-1 (or the pseudogene TRBV3-2) and J usage is TRBJ2-3; no clear D gene. Germline assignment: CDR1 LGHDT and CDR2 YNNKEL (reference sequence). This CDR3 has 13 residues. Trimming removed 1 base from V and 2 bases from J, with 4 bases in between. The CDR3 spells CASSQVDTDTQYF. The CDR3 DNA sequence: TGTGCCAGCAGCCAAGTGGACACAGATACGCAGTATTTT.

V usage is TRBV6-2 or TRBV6-3 and J usage is TRBJ2-7; 8 nucleotides match TRBD1. Germline V gives CDR1 MNHEY, CDR2 SVGEGT. The CDR3 is made up of 15 amino acids. The V gene end was trimmed by 4 bases and the J gene end by 3 bases; junction bases not matched to a gene: 8. CDR3 amino acids: CASSSGQGQGYEQYF. The CDR3 region has the DNA TGTGCCAGCAGTTCAGGACAGGGCCAGGGCTACGAGCAGTACTTC.

The chain carries TRBV3-1 (or the pseudogene TRBV3-2) and TRBJ2-7, with TRBD1 identical over 8 bases. V shed 4 bases and J 5 bases; nucleotides not matched to a gene: 1. The CDR3 totals 12 residues. CDR1 is LGHDT, CDR2 YNNKEL, per germline (reference sequence). The CDR3, as DNA: TGTGCCAGCAGCCTGACAGGGGACGAGCAGTACTTC. It codes for CASSLTGDEQYF.

The chain couples TRBV19 to TRBJ1-3, with D uncertain. The CDR3 consists of 16 residues. CDR1 is LNHDA and CDR2 is SQIVND in the germline V gene (reference sequence). V lost 5 bases and J lost 0, with 14 bases in between. The CDR3 loop reads CASSYGLISSGNTIYF. The CDR3 DNA reads as TGTGCCAGTAGTTACGGACTCATCAGCTCTGGAAACACCATATATTTT.

The chain uses TRBV7-3 and TRBJ1-1; the D is unclear. Germline CDR1 reads SGHTA; CDR2 reads FQGTGA. This CDR3 comprises 15 residues. V was trimmed by 0 bases and J by 1 base, leaving 9 bases between them. CDR3 amino acids: CASSLTPQRNTEAFF. The CDR3 DNA sequence: TGTGCCAGCAGCTTAACCCCTCAGCGGAACACTGAAGCTTTCTTT.

V is TRBV27 and J is TRBJ1-6; possible D gene TRBD1, 6 bases. CDR1 and CDR2 from the germline V gene are MNHEY and SMNVEV (reference sequence). The CDR3 contains 17 residues. The V and J ends lost 3 bases and 0 bases respectively, with 12 bases between them. CDR3 sequence reads: CASSLKPDSSYNSPLHF. CDR3 nucleotides: TGTGCCAGCAGTTTGAAACCGGACAGCTCCTATAATTCACCCCTCCACTTT.

J is TRBJ2-3 and V is TRBV29-1; D perhaps matches TRBD2 (5 bases). CDR1 is SQVTM, CDR2 ANQGSEA, per germline. Trimming cost V 6 bases and J 6 bases, with 16 bases left between them. The CDR3 extends over 13 amino acids. The chain's CDR3 is CSVPTRVQDTQYF. CDR3 bases: TGCAGCGTGCCCACTAGGGTTCAGGATACGCAGTATTTT.

The V and J genes are TRBV5-4 and TRBJ2-5; D not certain. CDR3 length: 11 amino acids. CDR1 SGHNT and CDR2 YYREEE come from the germline V gene (reference sequence). The ends were cut back, 3 bases at V and 5 bases at J, with 5 bases in the middle. The CDR3 DNA is TGTGCCAGCAGCTCCACGGAGACCCAGTACTTC. This sequence encodes CASSSTETQYF.

This clone was detected once. V is TRBV5-4 and J is TRBJ1-2; possible D gene TRBD1, 5 bases. With 1 base removed from V and 0 bases from J, the gap between germline ends came to 10 bases. CDR1 is SGHNT and CDR2 is YYREEE in the germline V gene (reference sequence). This CDR3 is built from 15 residues. Here the CDR3 DNA reads TGTGCCAGCAGCTTGTTGCAGGGCACTAACTATGGCTACACCTTC. Encoded protein: CASSLLQGTNYGYTF. The full variable domain, completed using reference TRBV5-4 and TRBJ1-2, is ETGVTQSPTHLIKTRGQQVTLRCSSQSGHNTVSWYQQALGQGPQFIFQYYREEENGRGNFPPRFSGLQFPNYSSELNVNALELDDSALYLCASSLLQGTNYGYTFGSGTRLTVV.

The V call is TRBV2, the J call TRBJ1-4, with a tentative D call TRBD1 (5 bases). Trimming shortened V by 5 bases and J by 13 bases, and 20 bases separated the two germline ends. In germline, CDR1 is SNHLY, CDR2 FYNNEI. CDR3 length equals 14 residues. As DNA, the CDR3 is TGTGCCAGCAGTCGTGGGGGACTAATGAGGGGACTGTTTTTT. Translation gives CASSRGGLMRGLFF.

This chain uses TRBV27 with TRBJ1-6; the D gene is possibly TRBD1 (6 bases). Trimming left V 5 bases short and J 7 bases short, with 18 bases between. The CDR3 loop spans 16 amino acids. Germline V gives CDR1 MNHEY, CDR2 SMNVEV (reference sequence). The CDR3 region has the DNA TGTGCCAGCAGTCCTTTACAGGGTCCGTTGAATTCACCCCTCCACTTT. It is translated as CASSPLQGPLNSPLHF.

The chain employs TRBV6-6 and TRBJ2-1; 9 bases fit TRBD1. The CDR3 spans 13 residues. Trimming removed 11 bases from V and 5 bases from J; junction bases left unmatched: 7. Germline values: CDR1 MNHNY, CDR2 SVGAGI (reference sequence). CDR3 sequence: CAVRTGANNEQFF. In DNA, the CDR3 is TGTGCCGTCCGGACAGGGGCAAACAATGAGCAGTTCTTC.

In its sample, this clone was seen once. The rearrangement links TRBV4-3 to TRBJ2-2; 8 positions agree with TRBD1. Germline values: CDR1 LGHNA, CDR2 YSLEER. V shed 8 bases and J 2 bases; nucleotides not matched to a gene: 7. The CDR3 totals 15 residues. The CDR3 is CASGNRGTNTGELFF. The DNA for the CDR3 is TGCGCCAGCGGAAACAGGGGGACCAACACCGGGGAGCTGTTTTTT.

The chain carries TRBV12-3 or TRBV12-4 and TRBJ1-3; D call uncertain. This CDR3 comprises 13 residues. The V gene lost 3 bases and the J gene lost 0 bases, with 3 bases spanning the gap. The CDR3 coding sequence is TGTGCCAGCAGTTTCAACTCTGGAAACACCATATATTTT. Protein: CASSFNSGNTIYF.

The chain links TRBV28 to TRBJ1-1; D possibly corresponds to TRBD1 (5 bases). V dropped 8 bases and J dropped 6 bases, with 22 bases sitting between them. This CDR3 comprises 15 residues. The germline gives CDR1 MDHEN, CDR2 SYDVKM. CDR3 DNA sequence: TGTGCCAGCGCCGAAGGGGTGGGCCTCGGGCCTGAAGCTTTCTTT. It encodes CASAEGVGLGPEAFF. The full variable domain, its missing parts supplied by reference TRBV28 and TRBJ1-1, is DVKVTQSSRYLVKRTGEKVFLECVQDMDHENMFWYRQDPGLGLRLIYFSYDVKMKEKGDIPEGYSVSREKKERFSLILESASTNQTSMYLCASAEGVGLGPEAFFGQGTRLTVV.

The V and J genes are TRBV10-3 and TRBJ1-2; TRBD1 aligns across 7 bases. Germline loops: CDR1 ENHRY, CDR2 SYGVKD. CDR3 length equals 14 residues. J lost 4 bases, V lost 3 bases, and 5 bases had no gene match. In nucleotides, the CDR3 is TGTGCCATCAGTGACTCGACAGGGCCCTATGGCTACACCTTC. This gives the protein CAISDSTGPYGYTF.

As for this clone: The same CDR3 can be traced to other DNA sequences in this sample. The rearrangement uses TRBV9 and TRBJ1-2, with 7 positions matching TRBD1. Per the germline V gene, CDR1 is SGDLS and CDR2 is YYNGEE. Germline trimming cut 4 bases from V and 2 bases from J; bases unmatched to any gene: 2. There are 13 residues in the CDR3. The DNA for the CDR3 is TGTGCCAGCAGCCCGACAGGGAACTATGGCTACACCTTC. Protein product: CASSPTGNYGYTF.

This chain links TRBV7-2 with TRBJ1-6; 11 bases map to TRBD1. Germline V gene sequence: CDR1 SGHTA, CDR2 FQGNSA. Trimming took 3 bases from V and 9 from J; bases not matched to a gene: 1. This CDR3 contains 14 residues. CDR3 in amino acids: CASSFGQGASPLHF. DNA of the CDR3: TGTGCCAGCAGCTTCGGACAGGGGGCTTCACCCCTCCACTTT.

The CDR3 here is CASSVAGYSVEDNSPLHF. The CDR3 DNA sequence: TGTGCCAGCAGCGTAGCGGGCTACAGCGTAGAAGATAATTCACCCCTCCACTTT. The chain uses TRBV9 and TRBJ1-6, with D unresolved. The CDR3 has 18 residues. Germline CDR1 SGDLS, CDR2 YYNGEE. Trimming took 0 bases from V and 5 from J, leaving 18 bases between them.

Comments on this clone: Other DNA sequences in the same sample also yield this CDR3. The rearrangement joins TRBV18 to TRBJ1-1; D uncertain. This CDR3 contains 12 residues. The V gene lost 2 bases and the J gene lost 2 bases, with 3 bases spanning the gap. Germline V gene data show CDR1 as KGHSH and CDR2 as LQKENI. The CDR3 sequence is CASSPLNTEAFF. DNA of the CDR3: TGTGCCAGCTCACCATTAAACACTGAAGCTTTCTTT. The variable domain in full, with the rest retrieved from reference TRBV18 and TRBJ1-1, is NAGVMQNPRHLVRRRGQEARLRCSPMKGHSHVYWYRQLPEEGLKFMVYLQKENIIDESGMPKERFSAEFPKEGPSILRIQQVVRGDSAAYFCASSPLNTEAFFGQGTRLTVV.

The gene calls are TRBV27 and TRBJ1-5; a weak D match, TRBD1 (6 bases). This CDR3 region has 14 residues. The ends were cut back, 6 bases at V and 5 bases at J, with 14 bases in the middle. CDR1 MNHEY and CDR2 SMNVEV come from the germline V gene (reference sequence). The CDR3 reads CASSPQGKDQPQHF. Written as DNA, the CDR3 is TGTGCCAGCAGCCCTCAGGGGAAGGATCAGCCCCAGCATTTT.

The CDR3 sequence is CASTNNRGQPQHF. The CDR3 DNA reads as TGTGCCAGTACTAACAACAGGGGGCAGCCCCAGCATTTT. The J gene is TRBJ1-5, the V gene TRBV19; TRBD1 matches 8 bases. J gave up 7 bases and V 7 bases, and 6 bases lay outside the gene matches. The CDR3 has 13 amino acids. Germline CDR1 is LNHDA and CDR2 is SQIVND (reference sequence). Based on the CDR3 plus reference TRBV19 and TRBJ1-5, the full variable domain is DGGITQSPKYLFRKEGQNVTLSCEQNLNHDAMYWYRQDPGQGLRLIYYSQIVNDFQKGDIAEGYSVSREKKESFPLTVTSAQKNPTAFYLCASTNNRGQPQHFGDGTRLSIL.

The chain uses TRBV28 and TRBJ2-7; no clear D. Per the germline V gene, CDR1 is MDHEN and CDR2 is SYDVKM. Trimming shortened V by 7 bases and J by 0 bases, and 13 bases separated the two germline ends. This CDR3 has 14 amino acids. The CDR3, as DNA: TGTGCCAGCACGGTGCTTATGGGCTCCTACGAGCAGTACTTC. Its protein is CASTVLMGSYEQYF. The entire variable domain, with the rest obtained from reference TRBV28 and TRBJ2-7, is as follows: DVKVTQSSRYLVKRTGEKVFLECVQDMDHENMFWYRQDPGLGLRLIYFSYDVKMKEKGDIPEGYSVSREKKERFSLILESASTNQTSMYLCASTVLMGSYEQYFGPGTRLTVT.

With regard to this clone: One junction end does not reproduce the germline sequence, and a read error may be involved. This sequence joins TRBV6-2 or TRBV6-3 and TRBJ2-3; 9 bases match TRBD1. The CDR3 covers 13 residues. Germline CDR1 is MNHEY and CDR2 is SVGEGT. CDR3 DNA: TGTGCCAGCAGTTACGTAGGGGACAGGGAAATTTTTTTT. It yields the protein CASSYVGDREIFF.

V is TRBV3-1 (or the pseudogene TRBV3-2) and J is TRBJ2-7; 11 bases are a match to TRBD1. CDR1 and CDR2 (germline): LGHDT, YNNKEL (reference sequence). The CDR3 loop spans 14 amino acids. V shed 4 bases, J shed 2 bases, and the junction held 1 base outside the gene matches. The CDR3 is CASSRGQGAYEQYF. CDR3 nucleotide sequence: TGTGCCAGCAGCCGGGGACAGGGGGCCTACGAGCAGTACTTC.